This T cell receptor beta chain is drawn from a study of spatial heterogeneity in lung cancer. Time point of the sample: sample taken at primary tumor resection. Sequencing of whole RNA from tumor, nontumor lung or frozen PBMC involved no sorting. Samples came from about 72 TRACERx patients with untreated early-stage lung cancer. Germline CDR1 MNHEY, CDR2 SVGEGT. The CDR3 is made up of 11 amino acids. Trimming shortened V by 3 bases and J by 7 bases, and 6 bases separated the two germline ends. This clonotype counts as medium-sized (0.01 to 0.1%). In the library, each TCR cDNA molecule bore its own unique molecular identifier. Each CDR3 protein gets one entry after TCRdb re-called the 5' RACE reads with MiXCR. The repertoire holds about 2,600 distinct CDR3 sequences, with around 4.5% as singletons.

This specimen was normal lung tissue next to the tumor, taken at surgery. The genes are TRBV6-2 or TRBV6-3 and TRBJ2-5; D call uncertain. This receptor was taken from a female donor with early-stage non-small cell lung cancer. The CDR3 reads CASSYRRTQYF. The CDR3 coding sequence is TGTGCCAGCAGTTATAGAAGGACCCAGTACTTC.